One and the same sample provided the 29 T cell receptor beta chains below, sequenced in a study of blood T cell repertoires in COVID-19. Clones were sequenced by immunoSEQ multiplex PCR, and TCRdb holds only the in-frame ones, with some missing. The data show about 120,000 clones, approximately 85% seen once. Specimen: peripheral blood. The receptor source for this set is a woman aged 80 or over with acute or convalescent COVID-19.

The chain uses TRBV3-1 (or the pseudogene TRBV3-2) and TRBJ1-3, with D maybe TRBD1 (6 bases). The CDR3 runs to 14 residues. The germline gives CDR1 LGHDT, CDR2 YNNKEL (reference sequence). Trimming pared 4 bases from V and 4 bases from J, leaving 11 bases between. The CDR3 sequence: CASSPQGQGNTIYF. In DNA, the CDR3 is TGTGCCAGCAGCCCTCAAGGACAGGGAAACACCATATATTTT.

The rearrangement joins TRBV6-5 to TRBJ2-1; 7 positions agree with TRBD2. The CDR3 length is 16 residues. Unmatched junction bases numbered 6, after V lost 4 bases and J lost 0 bases. CDR1 and CDR2 from the germline V gene are MNHEY and SVGAGI. This CDR3 reads CASSSLAGGSYNEQFF. The CDR3 DNA reads TGTGCCAGCAGTTCCTTAGCGGGCGGCTCCTACAATGAGCAGTTCTTC.

The chain links TRBV5-4 to TRBJ2-5, with TRBD2 identical over 7 bases. The V segment lost 3 bases and the J segment 2 bases; nucleotides outside the gene matches: 4. Germline lookup yields CDR1 SGHNT and CDR2 YYREEE (reference sequence). The length of the CDR3 is 14 residues. CDR3 sequence reads: CASSSPSGQETQYF. In DNA, the CDR3 is TGTGCCAGCAGCTCACCTAGCGGACAAGAGACCCAGTACTTC.

V is TRBV7-9 and J is TRBJ1-2; no clear D. The CDR3 contains 11 residues. Trimming left V 5 bases short and J 4 bases short, with 5 bases between. Germline V lookup: CDR1 SEHNR, CDR2 FQNEAQ (reference sequence). The CDR3 sequence is CASSPSYGYTF. In DNA form, the CDR3 reads TGTGCCAGCAGCCCCTCCTATGGCTACACCTTC.

The rearrangement joins TRBV27 to TRBJ1-5; 8 bases line up with TRBD1. The length of the CDR3 is 14 residues. Per germline, CDR1 MNHEY and CDR2 SMNVEV (reference sequence). J lost 11 bases, V lost 8 bases, and 14 bases had no gene match. This chain's CDR3 is CASAPDRGRSAQHF. Written as DNA, the CDR3 is TGTGCCAGCGCCCCCGACAGGGGAAGGTCGGCCCAGCATTTT.

J is TRBJ1-1 and V is TRBV18, with D hard to call. The CDR3 is 13 residues long. CDR1 is KGHSH, CDR2 LQKENI, per germline. V lost 2 bases to trimming and J lost 1 base, with 5 bases between them. CDR3 in amino acids: CASSPLANTEAFF. DNA for the CDR3: TGTGCCAGCTCACCATTGGCGAACACTGAAGCTTTCTTT.

This rearrangement joins TRBV3-1 (or the pseudogene TRBV3-2) to TRBJ1-4; no clear D gene. With 4 bases removed from V and 9 bases from J, the gap between germline ends came to 6 bases. CDR1 and CDR2 from the germline V gene are LGHDT and YNNKEL (reference sequence). The CDR3 consists of 11 residues. The CDR3: CASSLQKKLFF. CDR3 coding DNA: TGTGCCAGCAGCCTACAGAAAAAACTGTTTTTT.

The gene calls are TRBV2 and TRBJ2-7, with a possible D match to TRBD2 (5 bases). Germline CDR1 reads SNHLY; CDR2 reads FYNNEI. V was clipped by 6 bases and J by 0 bases, with 12 bases between them. The CDR3 is made up of 14 amino acids. CDR3 in amino acids: CASRPGGSSYEQYV. Written as DNA, the CDR3 is TGTGCCAGCAGGCCTGGAGGCAGCTCCTACGAGCAGTACGTC.

V usage is TRBV2 and J usage is TRBJ2-5, with TRBD1 matching 9 bases. V shed 8 bases, J shed 7 bases, and the junction held 11 bases outside the gene matches. Germline CDR1 SNHLY, CDR2 FYNNEI. The CDR3 sequence is 14 residues long. DNA for the CDR3: TGTGCCAGCCGGTGGGACAGGGAGTCTGGGACCCAGTACTTC. Encoded protein: CASRWDRESGTQYF.

The CDR3 DNA is TGTGCTAGTGGTTTGAGACAGGGGGCCCACGAGCAGTACTTC. This translates into CASGLRQGAHEQYF. The chain carries TRBV12-5 and TRBJ2-7; TRBD1 agrees at 10 bases. The V gene's germline CDR1 is LGHNT and CDR2 FRNRAP. V dropped 2 bases and J dropped 5; count of bases not matched to a gene: 3. The CDR3 has 14 amino acids.

J is TRBJ2-1 and V is TRBV2, with 7 bases identical to TRBD1. The CDR3 has 12 residues. V gave up 4 bases and J gave up 6 bases; unmatched junction bases: 0. Germline CDR1 and CDR2: SNHLY and FYNNEI. CDR3 in DNA: TGTGCCAGCAGTGGGGACAGCAATGAGCAGTTCTTC. It codes for CASSGDSNEQFF.

The CDR3 DNA reads TGCGCCAGCAGCTTAAGCGCCTCAACTAATGAAAAACTGTTTTTT. The encoded protein is CASSLSASTNEKLFF. The chain links TRBV5-1 to TRBJ1-4; D remains ambiguous. V was trimmed by 2 bases and J by 0 bases, leaving 8 bases between them. The CDR3 is 15 amino acids. Germline V gene data show CDR1 as SGHRS and CDR2 as YFSETQ.

The chain carries TRBV18 and TRBJ2-3; the match to TRBD2 covers 10 bases. This CDR3 is built from 15 residues. Trimming cost V 9 bases and J 3 bases; bases outside gene matches: 9. Germline CDR1 reads KGHSH; CDR2 reads LQKENI. The DNA for the CDR3 is TGTGCCAGTGCTCCTAGCGGGGGTATGACAGATACGCAGTATTTT. Protein product: CASAPSGGMTDTQYF.

A single count supports this clone. The chain couples TRBV25-1 to TRBJ2-5; possibly TRBD2 for D (5 bases). Germline assignment: CDR1 MGHDK and CDR2 SYGVNS. The germline V and J ends were trimmed by 6 bases and 1 base, with 15 bases remaining between them. This CDR3 contains 15 residues. CDR3 protein: CASSDSGIFQETQYF. The CDR3 bases are TGTGCCAGCAGCGACTCCGGGATATTCCAAGAGACCCAGTACTTC.

This chain joins TRBV3-1 (or the pseudogene TRBV3-2) and TRBJ2-2; 8 bases align to TRBD2. This CDR3 contains 16 residues. Trimming cost V 4 bases and J 6 bases; bases outside gene matches: 10. Germline-derived CDR1 and CDR2 are LGHDT and YNNKEL (reference sequence). CDR3 residues: CASSLWTSRGPGELFF. The CDR3 nucleotides are TGTGCCAGCAGCCTTTGGACTAGCCGGGGACCCGGGGAGCTGTTTTTT.

This sequence joins TRBV4-3 and TRBJ2-7; 10 nucleotides align to TRBD2. Germline V gene data show CDR1 as LGHNA and CDR2 as YSLEER. V shed 0 bases, J shed 4 bases, and the junction held 12 bases outside the gene matches. This CDR3 is 18 amino acids long. The CDR3 sequence is CASSQDPPGAGGNYEQYF. In DNA form, the CDR3 reads TGCGCCAGCAGCCAAGATCCCCCCGGAGCGGGGGGGAATTACGAGCAGTACTTC.

In its sample, this clone was seen once. This chain links TRBV18 with TRBJ1-5, with D possibly TRBD1 on 5 matching bases. Germline V lookup: CDR1 KGHSH, CDR2 LQKENI. Trimming pared 1 base from V and 3 bases from J, leaving 13 bases between. This CDR3 is 16 amino acids long. As DNA, the CDR3 is TGTGCCAGCTCACCACGGGAAGGGGCACCCAATCAGCCCCAGCATTTT. Protein: CASSPREGAPNQPQHF.

J is TRBJ1-2 and V is TRBV4-2; D gene ambiguous. Trimming left V 5 bases short and J 0 bases short, with 10 bases between. Germline CDR1 and CDR2: LGHNA and YNFKEQ. The length of the CDR3 is 14 residues. The CDR3 DNA follows: TGTGCCAGCAGCTCCCGGGAAGCTAACTATGGCTACACCTTC. This encodes CASSSREANYGYTF.

The chain couples TRBV12-5 to TRBJ1-2; weak D call: TRBD1 (5 bases). There are 13 residues in the CDR3. CDR1 LGHNT and CDR2 FRNRAP come from the germline V gene. V lost 4 bases to trimming and J lost 4 bases, with 10 bases between them. The CDR3, as DNA: TGTGCTAGTGGTTCGGGAGGGGTCTATGGCTACACCTTC. It translates to CASGSGGVYGYTF.

The chain joins TRBV7-2 to TRBJ2-7; D is uncertain. Germline V gives CDR1 SGHTA, CDR2 FQGNSA. Trimming took off 4 bases at V and 0 bases at J, with 7 bases between the two ends. The CDR3 covers 13 residues. CDR3 residues: CASSSLSSYEQYV. The CDR3 DNA is TGTGCCAGCAGCTCTCTCAGCTCCTACGAGCAGTACGTC.

The sample holds a few counts of this clone. The rearrangement links TRBV6-4 to TRBJ2-3; 7 positions match TRBD1. The CDR3 is made up of 13 amino acids. The ends lost 10 bases at V and 2 bases at J; junction bases unmatched: 6. Germline V lookup: CDR1 MRHNA, CDR2 SNTAGT. The CDR3 coding sequence is TGTGCCACGTGGGACAGAACCACAGATACGCAGTATTTT. It encodes CATWDRTTDTQYF.

The rearrangement uses TRBV28 and TRBJ1-1, with 11 nucleotides matching TRBD1. The V and J ends lost 4 bases and 4 bases, in that order; junction bases with no gene match: 14. The CDR3 is 18 amino acids. The germline gives CDR1 MDHEN, CDR2 SYDVKM. CDR3 nucleotides: TGTGCCAGCAGTTCCTACGCCAGGATCGGGACAGGGGGCACTGAAGCTTTCTTT. Its protein is CASSSYARIGTGGTEAFF. The entire variable domain, with the rest obtained from reference TRBV28 and TRBJ1-1, is as follows: DVKVTQSSRYLVKRTGEKVFLECVQDMDHENMFWYRQDPGLGLRLIYFSYDVKMKEKGDIPEGYSVSREKKERFSLILESASTNQTSMYLCASSSYARIGTGGTEAFFGQGTRLTVV.

The V and J genes are TRBV19 and TRBJ1-2; tentatively, D is TRBD1 (6 bases). The V end lost 7 bases, the J end lost 2 bases, and 8 bases lay between the germline ends. Germline assignment: CDR1 LNHDA and CDR2 SQIVND (reference sequence). The CDR3 covers 12 residues. The CDR3 here is CASKGENYGYTF. The CDR3 DNA follows: TGTGCCAGTAAGGGGGAGAACTATGGCTACACCTTC.

V gene TRBV7-9 combines with J gene TRBJ2-7, with 9 bases lining up with TRBD2. The V gene's germline CDR1 is SEHNR and CDR2 FQNEAQ (reference sequence). V shed 7 bases, J shed 6 bases, and the junction held 10 bases outside the gene matches. This CDR3 comprises 14 residues. CDR3 sequence: CASTNSGGLSEQYF. The CDR3, as DNA: TGTGCCAGCACCAATAGCGGGGGATTAAGCGAGCAGTACTTC.

The V call is TRBV7-9, the J call TRBJ2-3; 9 bases agree with TRBD1. Unmatched junction bases numbered 8, after V lost 10 bases and J lost 0 bases. The CDR3 has 15 amino acids. Per the germline V gene, CDR1 is SEHNR and CDR2 is FQNEAQ (reference sequence). CDR3 sequence: CATIEDRGSTDTQYF. CDR3 in DNA: TGTGCCACAATCGAGGACAGGGGTAGCACAGATACGCAGTATTTT.

The chain links TRBV13 to TRBJ1-2; no clear D. V was cut by 4 bases and J by 4 bases, with 10 bases left in between. Germline loops: CDR1 PRHDT, CDR2 FYEKMQ (reference sequence). This CDR3 spans 13 amino acids. The CDR3 is CASSSRDFYGYTF. In DNA, the CDR3 is TGTGCCAGCAGCTCCCGAGACTTCTATGGCTACACCTTC.

V is TRBV19 and J is TRBJ1-2, with a tentative D call TRBD1 (6 bases). The V gene's germline CDR1 is LNHDA and CDR2 SQIVND (reference sequence). Trimming removed 5 bases at V and 5 bases at J, with 9 bases between. This CDR3 contains 12 residues. The CDR3 region has the DNA TGTGCCAGTAGTGCAGGGGTATATGGCTACACCTTC. It codes for CASSAGVYGYTF. Complete variable domain (other parts from reference TRBV19 and TRBJ1-2): DGGITQSPKYLFRKEGQNVTLSCEQNLNHDAMYWYRQDPGQGLRLIYYSQIVNDFQKGDIAEGYSVSREKKESFPLTVTSAQKNPTAFYLCASSAGVYGYTFGSGTRLTVV.

The chain is built from TRBV7-9 and TRBJ2-1; TRBD1 aligns across 9 bases. This CDR3 is built from 17 residues. After removal of 3 bases from V and 6 bases from J, the junction contained 12 bases not matched to a gene. The germline CDR1 and CDR2 sequences are SEHNR and FQNEAQ (reference sequence). The CDR3 sequence: CASSLGTGRLFGNEQFF. Here the CDR3 DNA reads TGTGCCAGCAGCTTGGGGACAGGGCGATTATTTGGCAATGAGCAGTTCTTC.

In this sample, this clone turned up many times. This chain joins TRBV21-1 and TRBJ1-5. TRBV21-1 constitutes a pseudogene. The CDR3 is 15 residues long. CDR3 in DNA: TGTGCCAGCAGCAAGTTGCGTTATAGCAATCAGCCCCAGCATTTT. Translated, it gives CASSKLRYSNQPQHF.